This is a list of T cell receptor beta chains from one sample in a study of cytomegalovirus exposure and HLA in healthy donors. Repertoires were generated with immunoSEQ multiplex PCR, while TCRdb's copy carries only in-frame clones and drops some. The sample comprises some 190,000 clones, roughly 90% of which are singletons, and roughly 0.34% rests with the top ten. Material: PBMCs. The receptors come from a woman in her 30s in good health and CMV-seronegative. Each CDR3 is given with its conserved first and last residue. Each record gives: J gene, D gene, CDR3 length, V gene, clone size, CDR3 DNA, CDR3 protein. The D gene is left open where the match is weak. Size is omitted from some rows. Given values are once, few, many or a class for expanded clones.

TRBJ2-3,NA,11,TRBV2,NA,TGTGCCAGCAGGATGATGAGTACGCAGTATTTT,CASRMMSTQYF
TRBJ2-5,TRBD2,15,TRBV5-4,NA,TGTGCCAGCAGCTTAACGGGAGGCCCCGGGGAGACCCAGTACTTC,CASSLTGGPGETQYF
TRBJ1-2,TRBD1,16,TRBV28,NA,TGTGCCAGCAGTCAACCGGGACAGGGGGCTTTCTATGGCTACACCTTC,CASSQPGQGAFYGYTF
TRBJ2-1,NA,14,TRBV10-2,NA,TGCGCCAGCAGTGTGGCTCCAGCGCGGAATGAGCAGTTCTTC,CASSVAPARNEQFF
TRBJ2-7,NA,13,TRBV7-9,NA,TGTGCCAGCAGCCCCACGGGCTCCTACGAGCAGTACTTC,CASSPTGSYEQYF
TRBJ2-3,TRBD2,16,TRBV7-3,NA,TGTGCCAGCAGCTTAATAGCGGGGGTGACCACAGATACGCAGTATTTT,CASSLIAGVTTDTQYF
TRBJ2-7,TRBD1,13,TRBV6-6,many,TGTGCCACCGGGACAGGGAATTTCGACGAGCAGTACTTC,CATGTGNFDEQYF
TRBJ2-1,NA,14,TRBV5-1,once,TGCGCCAGCAGCCTTACAGGGACACTGAATGAGCAGTTCTTC,CASSLTGTLNEQFF
TRBJ2-7,NA,14,TRBV2,once,TGTGCCAGCAGTGATGGCGCGGGGTCGTACGAGCAGTACTTC,CASSDGAGSYEQYF
TRBJ2-1,TRBD2,15,TRBV29-1,once,TGCAGCGTTGGACTCCTAGCGGGAGGAGTGGCTGAGCAGTTCTTC,CSVGLLAGGVAEQFF
TRBJ1-2,TRBD1,15,TRBV19,NA,TGTGCCAGTAGTATCGACTGGGGGGGACAGGATGGCTACACCTTC,CASSIDWGGQDGYTF
TRBJ1-4,NA,13,TRBV29-1,once,TGCAGCGTTGGGGCTGGGAGTAATGAAAAACTGTTTTTT,CSVGAGSNEKLFF
TRBJ2-1,NA,13,TRBV5-6,NA,TGTGCCAGCAGCGTGAGTGTGAGGAATGAGCAGTTCTTC,CASSVSVRNEQFF
TRBJ1-1,NA,13,TRBV12-5,NA,TGTGCTAGTGGTTTAGGGGGAAACACTGAAGCTTTCTTT,CASGLGGNTEAFF
TRBJ1-2,NA,11,TRBV2,few,TGTGCCAGCAGTGGAGACTATGGCTACACCTTC,CASSGDYGYTF
TRBJ1-2,TRBD1,13,TRBV2,NA,TGTGCCAGACAACCGGGACAGGACTATGGCTACACCTTC,CARQPGQDYGYTF
TRBJ2-3,TRBD2,13,TRBV27,NA,TGTGCCAGTGGACTAGACATGACAGATACGCAGTATTTT,CASGLDMTDTQYF
TRBJ2-7,TRBD2,14,TRBV28,once,TGTGCCAGCAGCCTCGCCCTACCGGGGGGAGAGCAGTACTTC,CASSLALPGGEQYF
TRBJ2-3,TRBD2,16,TRBV4-1,NA,TGCGCCAGCAGCCAAGTTACTAGCGGGGGCCCAGATACGCAGTATTTT,CASSQVTSGGPDTQYF
TRBJ2-4,NA,13,TRBV28,NA,TGTGCCAGCAGTTGGGCAGGGTTTAACATTCAGTACTTC,CASSWAGFNIQYF
TRBJ2-2,TRBD2,17,TRBV5-1,NA,TGCGCCAGCAGCTTCATAAATAGCGGGAGAGGGGCCGGGGAGCTGTTTTTT,CASSFINSGRGAGELFF
TRBJ2-2,NA,15,TRBV6-1,NA,TGTGCCAGCAGGATCCCCAGCGCGAACACCGGGGAGCTGTTTTTT,CASRIPSANTGELFF
TRBJ2-7,TRBD1,16,TRBV7-2,NA,TGTGCCAGCAGCTTAGCCCCTGGGACAGGGAACTACGAGCAGTACTTC,CASSLAPGTGNYEQYF
TRBJ2-2,TRBD2,16,TRBV10-3,NA,TGTGCCATCAGTGAGTTTATGGGACTAGACACCGGGGAGCTGTTTTTT,CAISEFMGLDTGELFF
TRBJ2-1,NA,15,TRBV9,NA,TGTGCCAGCAGCGTAGAGTTAAACACCTACAATGAGCAGTTCTTC,CASSVELNTYNEQFF
TRBJ2-1,TRBD2,14,TRBV29-1,NA,TGCAGCGTTGACCTAGCGGGGGGGCTCAATGAGCAGTTCTTC,CSVDLAGGLNEQFF
TRBJ1-2,TRBD1,16,TRBV28,NA,TGTGCCAGTGTATCAGGGGGCGGCCACCCTAACTATGGCTACACCTTC,CASVSGGGHPNYGYTF